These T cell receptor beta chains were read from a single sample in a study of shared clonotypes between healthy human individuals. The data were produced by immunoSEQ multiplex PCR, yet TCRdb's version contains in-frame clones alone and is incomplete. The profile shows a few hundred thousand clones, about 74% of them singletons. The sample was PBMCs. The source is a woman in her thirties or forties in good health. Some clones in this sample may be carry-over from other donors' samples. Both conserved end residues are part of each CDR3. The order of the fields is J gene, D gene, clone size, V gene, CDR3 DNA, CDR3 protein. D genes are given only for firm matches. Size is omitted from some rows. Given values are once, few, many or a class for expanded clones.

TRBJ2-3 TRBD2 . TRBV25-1 TGTGCCAGCAGTGAGTTTACGACTAGCGGGGACGCAGATACGCAGTATTTT CASSEFTTSGDADTQYF
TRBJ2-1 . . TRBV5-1 TGCGCCAGCAGCTTGGAGCTTTCCCCCGCTGAGCAGTTCTTC CASSLELSPAEQFF
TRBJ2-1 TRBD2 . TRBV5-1 TGCGCCAGCGGGAGGGCCGCGGGAGACAATGAGCAGTTCTTC CASGRAAGDNEQFF
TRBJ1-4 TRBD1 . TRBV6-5 TGTGCCAGCAGCCCCGGGACAGGGTCCAATGAAAAACTGTTTTTT CASSPGTGSNEKLFF
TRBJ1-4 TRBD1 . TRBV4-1 TGCGCCAGCAGCTATCACTCACAGGGGGCCGAGGGGGGTGAAAAACTGTTTTTT CASSYHSQGAEGGEKLFF
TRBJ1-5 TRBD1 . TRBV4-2 TGTGCCAGCAGCCAACAGGGGGGCAATCAGCCCCAGCATTTT CASSQQGGNQPQHF
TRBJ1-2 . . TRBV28 TGTGCCAGCAGTGCCCTCGGGTACAAAACCACTAACTATGGCTACACCTTC CASSALGYKTTNYGYTF
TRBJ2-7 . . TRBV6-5 TGTGCCAGCAGCCGGGGGTTCGACGAGCAGTACTTC CASSRGFDEQYF
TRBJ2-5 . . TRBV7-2 TGTGCCAGCAGCTTAAGGCTTCTCCTCTACCCCCCGGAACAAGAGACCCAGTACTTC CASSLRLLLYPPEQETQYF
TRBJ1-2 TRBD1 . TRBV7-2 TGTGCCAGCAGCTTAGCGGGACAGCTTTATGGCTACACCTTC CASSLAGQLYGYTF
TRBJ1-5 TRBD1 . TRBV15 TGTGCCACCAGCAGAGATCTGGACAGGGGGCTTCAGCCCCAGCATTTT CATSRDLDRGLQPQHF
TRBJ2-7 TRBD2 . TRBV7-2 TGTGCCAGCAGCCACGGGACTACCACGGCCGAGCAGTACTTC CASSHGTTTAEQYF
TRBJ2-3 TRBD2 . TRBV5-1 TGCGCCAGCAGCTTAGGTTCCGGACTAGCGGGAGCGGATACGCAGTATTTT CASSLGSGLAGADTQYF
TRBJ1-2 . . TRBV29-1 TGCAGCGTTGCCGCCTCCGGGACGACAGGCTACACCTTC CSVAASGTTGYTF
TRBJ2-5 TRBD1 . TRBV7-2 TGTGCCAGCAGCCGAACAGGGGCAGAGACCCAGTACTTC CASSRTGAETQYF
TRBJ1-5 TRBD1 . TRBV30 TGTGCCTGGAGTGCTGGGGACAGGATCAATCAGCCCCAGCATTTT CAWSAGDRINQPQHF
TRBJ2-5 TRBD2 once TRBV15 TGTGCCACCAGCAGTTGGACTAGCGGGAGAGGGGAGACCCAGTACTTC CATSSWTSGRGETQYF
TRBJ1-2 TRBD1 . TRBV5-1 TGCGCCAGCAGCATAGACCCGGGGACAGGGTATGGCTACACCTTC CASSIDPGTGYGYTF
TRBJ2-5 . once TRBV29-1 TGCAGCGTCTCCTCGGGTGTCGTGGAGACCCAGTACTTC CSVSSGVVETQYF